This T cell receptor (beta chain) was sequenced during a study of long-term antiretroviral therapy in people with HIV. The CDR3 contains 12 residues. Germline V lookup: CDR1 SSHAT, CDR2 FNYEAQ (reference sequence). The ends were cut back, 5 bases at V and 6 bases at J, with 8 bases in the middle. This was the immunoSEQ v3.0 assay at survey level. Profiling relied on immunoSEQ multiplex PCR, and the TCRdb table lists in-frame clones only, not all of them. The top ten hold 4.3% of the sample, which has 22,000 or so clones, about 80% seen once. The source is a man aged 25 to 45 with HIV. The chain carries TRBV7-7 and TRBJ2-1; no clear D. Here the sequenced sample was unsorted PBMCs, taken almost 6 years after starting antiretroviral therapy. CDR3 nucleotide sequence: TGTGCCAGCAGCACCGGCAGCAATGAGCAGTTCTTC. It specifies CASSTGSNEQFF.